These 32 T cell receptor beta chains originate from one sample sequenced in a study of regulatory T cells in long-lasting Graves disease (dated by TCRdb to about 2021). The method behind the library was multiplex PCR. TCRdb shows the sequencer as Illumina HiSeq 4000. To build TCR beta libraries, CDR3 regions were amplified by Arm-PCR using iRepertoire HTBI primers. The public reads were run again by TCRdb, first through fastp at Q25 and then through MiXCR, and only productive beta chains were kept. Rows are combined by CDR3 protein, so each entry shows the most common genes and DNA. The table for this sample lists over 350,000 distinct CDR3 sequences; around 15% of them were counted only once. The leading ten clones occupy roughly 18% of the sample. This specimen's time point label, per the study, means: newly diagnosed GD, antithyroid drugs for less than 3 months. For both TCR sequencing and RNA sequencing, RNA was extracted from PBMCs using TRIzol.

This sample was shared with a second study, whose subject was T cells in Graves' hyperthyroidism and ophthalmopathy.

This specimen consisted of peripheral blood mononuclear cells (PBMCs), obtained at new diagnosis, from a patient treated with antithyroid drugs. The receptor set was obtained from a woman aged 45-59 years with Graves disease. Donor details come from another sample of the same person, matched by shared clones.

The V call is TRBV19, the J call TRBJ2-1, with 9 positions matching TRBD2. V dropped 4 bases and J dropped 8; count of bases not matched to a gene: 9. The length of the CDR3 is 15 residues. Germline assignment: CDR1 LNHDA and CDR2 SQIVND (reference sequence). The CDR3 DNA is TGTGCCAGTAGTAAACTAGCGGGCAGGATGGATGAGCAGTTCTTC. Translating it yields CASSKLAGRMDEQFF.

This clonotype was picked up many times. The J gene is TRBJ2-2, the V gene TRBV7-9; TRBD1 is a possible D gene (6 bases). Trimming took off 5 bases at V and 0 bases at J, with 13 bases between the two ends. From germline, CDR1 is SEHNR and CDR2 FQNEAQ (reference sequence). The CDR3 covers 16 residues. CDR3 region: CASSAQGGSNTGELFF. CDR3 coding DNA: TGTGCCAGCAGCGCCCAAGGGGGATCGAACACCGGGGAGCTGTTTTTT.

This clonotype was observed at least ten times. V gene TRBV2 combines with J gene TRBJ1-2, with D unclear. The CDR3 loop spans 13 amino acids. V was cut by 4 bases and J by 2 bases, with 8 bases left in between. Germline V gene lookup returns CDR1 SNHLY and CDR2 FYNNEI. CDR3: CASSGGGNYGYTF. The DNA of the CDR3 is TGTGCCAGCAGTGGAGGAGGGAACTATGGCTACACCTTC.

The chain links TRBV28 to TRBJ1-5; 7 bases map to TRBD1. CDR1 is MDHEN and CDR2 is SYDVKM in the germline V gene. The length of the CDR3 is 15 residues. With 6 bases clipped from V and 6 bases from J, the junction kept 11 bases outside the gene matches. The CDR3 sequence: CASRTKTGAAQPQHF. DNA of the CDR3: TGTGCCAGCAGAACCAAAACAGGGGCCGCTCAGCCCCAGCATTTT.

Of note for this clonotype: With a much larger clone just one base away, this may be a read error. The rearrangement joins TRBV11-2 to TRBJ2-7, with 11 bases fitting TRBD2. This CDR3 region has 17 residues. From germline, CDR1 is SGHAT and CDR2 FQNNGV. The CDR3 DNA follows: TGTGCCAGCGGCTTAGATACCCTAGCGGGAGGATACTACGAGCAGTACTTC. Encoded protein: CASGLDTLAGGYYEQYF.

In the case of this clonotype: The likely explanation is a read error, given a far larger clone one base away. The chain links TRBV20-1 to TRBJ2-4; D unclear. Trimming removed 0 bases at V and 13 bases at J, with 19 bases between. The CDR3 is 14 residues long. Looked up from germline, CDR1 is DFQATT and CDR2 is SNEGSKA (reference sequence). CDR3 amino acids: CSARERTTNNEQYF. CDR3 in DNA: TGCAGTGCTAGAGAACGGACGACGAACAATGAGCAGTACTTC.

This clonotype was detected ten times or more. The chain combines TRBV5-8 with TRBJ1-2; weak D call: TRBD1 (6 bases). CDR1 and CDR2 (germline): SGHTS, YDEGEE. The V gene lost 4 bases and the J gene lost 4 bases, with 23 bases spanning the gap. The CDR3 totals 17 residues. CDR3 sequence: CASSPGTNLASAYGYTF. DNA of the CDR3: TGTGCCAGCAGCCCTGGGACAAACCTCGCCTCAGCCTATGGCTACACCTTC.

The sample holds many counts of this clonotype. The chain joins TRBV12-3 or TRBV12-4 to TRBJ2-2; no firm D call. This CDR3 has 13 amino acids. The germline V and J ends were trimmed by 5 bases and 4 bases, with 8 bases remaining between them. Here the CDR3 reads CASSRAFTGELFF. In DNA form, the CDR3 reads TGTGCCAGCAGTAGGGCGTTCACCGGGGAGCTGTTTTTT.

This clonotype has ten or more counts. The rearrangement joins TRBV2 to TRBJ2-7; the D is unclear. V lost 6 bases and J 0 bases, leaving 9 bases between the germline ends. The length of the CDR3 is 13 residues. Germline V gives CDR1 SNHLY, CDR2 FYNNEI. CDR3 amino acids: CASSFILSYEQYF. CDR3 nucleotides: TGTGCCAGCAGCTTTATTCTCTCCTACGAGCAGTACTTC. Supplemented by reference TRBV2 and TRBJ2-7, the full variable domain reads EPEVTQTPSHQVTQMGQEVILRCVPISNHLYFYWYRQILGQKVEFLVSFYNNEISEKSEIFDDQFSVERPDGSNFTLKIRSTKLEDSAMYFCASSFILSYEQYFGPGTRLTVT.

A few counts support this clonotype. The V and J genes are TRBV6-1 and TRBJ2-2; D gene unclear. This CDR3 is 13 amino acids long. Germline values: CDR1 MNHNS, CDR2 SASEGT. V dropped 6 bases and J dropped 6 bases, with 11 bases sitting between them. CDR3 loop: CASSQRVAGELFF. CDR3 in DNA: TGTGCCAGCAGCCAACGGGTCGCCGGGGAGCTGTTTTTT.

In this sample, this clonotype turned up many times. This chain connects TRBV27 to TRBJ2-2, with a weak D call TRBD1 (6 bases). The length of the CDR3 is 14 residues. Between the trimmed V and J ends, which lost 5 bases and 3 bases, there was a span of 10 bases. Germline-derived CDR1 and CDR2 are MNHEY and SMNVEV (reference sequence). The CDR3 protein is CASSGQGYTGELFF. CDR3 nucleotide sequence: TGTGCCAGCAGTGGGCAGGGGTACACCGGGGAGCTGTTTTTT.

The table lists this clonotype with a few counts. The J gene is TRBJ2-5, the V gene TRBV7-8; D is uncertain. CDR1 SGHVS and CDR2 FQNEAQ come from the germline V gene. The CDR3 spans 15 residues. V was clipped by 2 bases and J by 1 base, with 11 bases between them. The CDR3, as DNA: TGTGCCAGCAGCTTAATGGAAGCCGGCCAAGAGACCCAGTACTTC. Protein: CASSLMEAGQETQYF.

The sample holds many counts of this clonotype. This chain uses TRBV20-1 with TRBJ2-1; TRBD1 is a possible D gene (8 bases). V was trimmed by 0 bases and J by 5 bases, leaving 23 bases between them. CDR1 and CDR2 (germline): DFQATT, SNEGSKA (reference sequence). The CDR3 is made up of 18 amino acids. The CDR3 bases are TGCAGTGCTAGAGACCGGACAGGGATCGGGGGGCTGAACAATGAGCAGTTCTTC. Amino acids: CSARDRTGIGGLNNEQFF.

The chain is built from TRBV19 and TRBJ1-5, with D possibly being TRBD1 (5 bases). The CDR3 is 17 amino acids. Trimming took off 4 bases at V and 4 bases at J, with 20 bases between the two ends. Germline V gene data show CDR1 as LNHDA and CDR2 as SQIVND (reference sequence). In nucleotides, the CDR3 is TGTGCCAGTAGTACGGGGCGGGGCAGGGCCAGTAATCAGCCCCAGCATTTT. Translation: CASSTGRGRASNQPQHF. Combining the CDR3 with reference TRBV19 and TRBJ1-5 gives the whole variable domain DGGITQSPKYLFRKEGQNVTLSCEQNLNHDAMYWYRQDPGQGLRLIYYSQIVNDFQKGDIAEGYSVSREKKESFPLTVTSAQKNPTAFYLCASSTGRGRASNQPQHFGDGTRLSIL.

The chain recombines TRBV29-1 with TRBJ1-1; perhaps TRBD1 as D (5 bases). V lost 4 bases and J lost 4, with 10 bases in between. Germline lookup yields CDR1 SQVTM and CDR2 ANQGSEA. The CDR3 is 12 amino acids. The CDR3 DNA reads as TGCAGCGTTGTTTCAGGGATCACTGAAGCTTTCTTT. This gives the protein CSVVSGITEAFF.

The chain links TRBV19 to TRBJ1-5, with D possibly TRBD1 on 5 matching bases. V lost 4 bases to trimming and J lost 3 bases, with 7 bases between them. The germline V gene encodes CDR1 LNHDA and CDR2 SQIVND (reference sequence). The length of the CDR3 is 13 residues. In DNA, the CDR3 is TGTGCCAGTAGTACGACAGCCAATCAGCCCCAGCATTTT. This gives the protein CASSTTANQPQHF. Drawing the rest from reference TRBV19 and TRBJ1-5, the complete variable domain is DGGITQSPKYLFRKEGQNVTLSCEQNLNHDAMYWYRQDPGQGLRLIYYSQIVNDFQKGDIAEGYSVSREKKESFPLTVTSAQKNPTAFYLCASSTTANQPQHFGDGTRLSIL.

In its sample, this clonotype was seen many times. This chain connects TRBV12-3 or TRBV12-4 to TRBJ1-4, with a possible D match to TRBD1 (6 bases). V dropped 3 bases and J dropped 5 bases, with 13 bases sitting between them. The CDR3 runs 15 residues. The CDR3 sequence is CASSFTTGWNEKLFF. CDR3 coding DNA: TGTGCCAGCAGTTTCACGACAGGCTGGAATGAAAAACTGTTTTTT.

In its sample, this clonotype was seen a few times. The V and J genes are TRBV5-1 and TRBJ1-1; D gene uncertain. Germline-derived CDR1 and CDR2 are SGHRS and YFSETQ. Between the trimmed V and J ends, which lost 2 bases and 0 bases, there was a span of 14 bases. The CDR3 totals 16 residues. The CDR3 loop is CASSLLRQTMNTEAFF. The CDR3 DNA reads TGCGCCAGCAGCTTACTTAGGCAGACCATGAACACTGAAGCTTTCTTT.

In this sample, this clonotype turned up many times. The genes are TRBV20-1 and TRBJ1-4, with D uncertain. The CDR3 runs to 14 residues. Looked up from germline, CDR1 is DFQATT and CDR2 is SNEGSKA (reference sequence). Trimming removed 0 bases from V and 6 bases from J, with 11 bases in between. CDR3 DNA: TGCAGTGCTAGAGACGGACTAGGATATGAAAAACTGTTTTTT. It codes for CSARDGLGYEKLFF.

In its sample, this clonotype was seen many times. This rearrangement joins TRBV5-1 to TRBJ1-1, with 9 nucleotides matching TRBD1. V trimming: 5 bases; J trimming: 10 bases; junction bases outside the gene matches: 12. The germline V gene has CDR1 SGHRS and CDR2 YFSETQ. This CDR3 region has 14 residues. For the CDR3, the DNA is TGCGCCAGCAGGTTCCAGCCCACAGGGGGCACAGCTTTCTTT. It yields the protein CASRFQPTGGTAFF.

As to this clonotype: A much larger clone lies a single base off, so this may be a read error. As the CDR3 is not closed by the conserved phenylalanine or tryptophan, this likely results from a read error. The CDR3: CASSLLAGGNYEQYY. The DNA for the CDR3 is TGCGCCAGCAGCTTGTTAGCGGGAGGAAACTACGAGCAGTACTAC. This rearrangement joins TRBV5-1 to TRBJ2-7, with TRBD2 matching 10 bases. The germline gives CDR1 SGHRS, CDR2 YFSETQ. J was trimmed by 3 bases and V by 1 base; bases with no gene match: 4. This CDR3 is 15 amino acids long.

In regard to this clonotype: Being one base from a much bigger clone, this may be a read error. V usage is TRBV6-1 and J usage is TRBJ2-7; TRBD2 agrees at 8 bases. The CDR3 totals 13 residues. Looked up from germline, CDR1 is MNHNS and CDR2 is SASEGT. The CDR3 reads CASMDSGSYEQCF. The CDR3 DNA is TGTGCCAGCATGGACAGCGGGAGTTACGAGCAGTGCTTC.

V and J are TRBV28 and TRBJ2-1, with D unclear. Germline CDR1 reads MDHEN; CDR2 reads SYDVKM. Trimming took off 5 bases at V and 0 bases at J, with 8 bases between the two ends. This CDR3 comprises 14 residues. The CDR3 DNA sequence: TGTGCCAGCAGTCCCCTGGCCTCCTACAATGAGCAGTTCTTC. Its translation: CASSPLASYNEQFF. The full variable domain, its missing parts supplied by reference TRBV28 and TRBJ2-1, is DVKVTQSSRYLVKRTGEKVFLECVQDMDHENMFWYRQDPGLGLRLIYFSYDVKMKEKGDIPEGYSVSREKKERFSLILESASTNQTSMYLCASSPLASYNEQFFGPGTRLTVL.

This clonotype was seen more than once but under ten times. The chain recombines TRBV20-1 with TRBJ2-7, with TRBD1 matching 12 bases. The CDR3 covers 14 residues. J gave up 7 bases and V 5 bases, and 9 bases lay outside the gene matches. The V gene's germline CDR1 is DFQATT and CDR2 SNEGSKA (reference sequence). CDR3 in amino acids: CSAYRDRGRREQYF. For the CDR3, the DNA is TGCAGTGCTTACCGGGACAGGGGGCGGAGGGAGCAGTACTTC.

This clonotype was seen many times. The CDR3 DNA follows: TGTGCCAGCAGTGTGGGACAGTCGCGGGCTTTCTTT. Residues: CASSVGQSRAFF. The chain recombines TRBV12-3 or TRBV12-4 with TRBJ1-1; 7 nucleotides agree with TRBD1. With 5 bases clipped from V and 11 bases from J, the junction kept 8 bases outside the gene matches. This CDR3 has 12 amino acids.

This clonotype was seen a handful of times. The rearrangement uses TRBV10-3 and TRBJ2-7, with D possibly being TRBD1 (6 bases). The V gene lost 1 base and the J gene lost 3 bases, with 10 bases spanning the gap. CDR1 ENHRY and CDR2 SYGVKD come from the germline V gene. This CDR3 has 14 residues. The chain's CDR3 is CAISELQGIYEQYF. The CDR3 nucleotides are TGTGCCATCAGTGAGTTGCAGGGGATCTACGAGCAGTACTTC.

This clonotype was detected many times. The genes are TRBV2 and TRBJ2-3; 8 positions agree with TRBD1. The CDR3 totals 14 residues. The V segment lost 4 bases and the J segment 4 bases; nucleotides outside the gene matches: 4. CDR1 SNHLY and CDR2 FYNNEI come from the germline V gene. CDR3 bases: TGTGCCAGCAGTGTGACAGGGGTCCCAGATACGCAGTATTTT. Translated: CASSVTGVPDTQYF.

The V and J genes are TRBV5-1 and TRBJ1-4, with a tentative D call TRBD1 (5 bases). The germline V gene encodes CDR1 SGHRS and CDR2 YFSETQ. This CDR3 spans 16 amino acids. V was cut by 3 bases and J by 3 bases, with 15 bases left in between. Here the CDR3 DNA reads TGCGCCAGCAGCTGGGGCCGAGAGCCCCCTAATGAAAAACTGTTTTTT. It codes for CASSWGREPPNEKLFF.

This clonotype has a handful of counts. The chain joins TRBV7-6 to TRBJ1-3; 7 positions agree with TRBD1. The CDR3 covers 16 residues. Looked up from germline, CDR1 is SGHVS and CDR2 is FNYEAQ. V was clipped by 4 bases and J by 1 base; unmatched bases: 7. The CDR3 sequence: CASSSRTGHSGNTIYF. In nucleotides, the CDR3 is TGTGCCAGCAGCTCCCGGACAGGCCATTCTGGAAACACCATATATTTT. Full variable domain (missing parts from reference TRBV7-6 and TRBJ1-3): GAGVSQSPRYKVTKRGQDVALRCDPISGHVSLYWYRQALGQGPEFLTYFNYEAQQDKSGLPNDRFSAERPEGSISTLTIQRTEQRDSAMYRCASSSRTGHSGNTIYFGEGSWLTVV.

The chain is built from TRBV19 and TRBJ2-1, with 9 bases that match TRBD1. Trimming cost V 6 bases and J 5 bases; bases outside gene matches: 5. Germline CDR1 LNHDA, CDR2 SQIVND (reference sequence). This CDR3 is built from 14 residues. For the CDR3, the DNA is TGTGCCAGTAGCCACGGACAGGGGAACAATGAGCAGTTCTTC. Translating it yields CASSHGQGNNEQFF.

This clonotype has ten or more counts. The chain joins TRBV5-6 to TRBJ2-3; TRBD1 agrees at 7 bases. The CDR3 contains 16 residues. Trimming took 4 bases from V and 2 from J; bases not matched to a gene: 10. Germline V gene data show CDR1 as SGHDT and CDR2 as YYEEEE. CDR3 amino acids: CASSEGQDLLTDTQYF. The CDR3 DNA sequence: TGTGCCAGCAGCGAAGGACAGGACCTGCTCACAGATACGCAGTATTTT. Drawing the rest from reference TRBV5-6 and TRBJ2-3, the complete variable domain is DAGVTQSPTHLIKTRGQQVTLRCSPKSGHDTVSWYQQALGQGPQFIFQYYEEEERQRGNFPDRFSGHQFPNYSSELNVNALLLGDSALYLCASSEGQDLLTDTQYFGPGTRLTVL.

This clonotype showed up just a few times. The chain links TRBV5-4 to TRBJ2-2; 10 nucleotides match TRBD2. This CDR3 is 16 amino acids long. Germline loops: CDR1 SGHNT, CDR2 YYREEE (reference sequence). V shed 4 bases and J 4 bases; nucleotides not matched to a gene: 7. CDR3 in amino acids: CASSRPSGRGTGELFF. Written as DNA, the CDR3 is TGTGCCAGCAGCAGACCTAGCGGGAGAGGCACCGGGGAGCTGTTTTTT.